This T cell receptor (beta chain) came from a study of shared clonotypes between healthy human individuals. Study-wide points: Sampling covered blood only; tissue repertoires likely differ.

Running of the assay took place at deep level. Sequencing used immunoSEQ multiplex PCR; TCRdb keeps in-frame clones, though not all of them. The repertoire holds about 710,000 clones, with less than 80% as singletons. A remark on this clone: The target antigen is unknown.

Losses at the gene ends were 5 bases for V and 2 bases for J; bases not matched to a gene: 9. Germline values: CDR1 MNHNS, CDR2 SASEGT. This CDR3 contains 15 residues. Into CD45RA+ naive and CD45RA-negative memory subsets, the CD4+ cells were split. The sequencing sample was made of memory CD4+ T cells sorted from blood. Stated subset: CD45RA-negative fraction. This clonotype was obtained from a woman aged 25-40 years in good health. The chain has TRBV6-1 and TRBJ2-7, with 7 bases lining up with TRBD1. The CDR3 coding sequence is TGTGCCAGCAGTCCTTTTCCCGACAGGGCCTACGAGCAGTACTTC. It yields the protein CASSPFPDRAYEQYF.